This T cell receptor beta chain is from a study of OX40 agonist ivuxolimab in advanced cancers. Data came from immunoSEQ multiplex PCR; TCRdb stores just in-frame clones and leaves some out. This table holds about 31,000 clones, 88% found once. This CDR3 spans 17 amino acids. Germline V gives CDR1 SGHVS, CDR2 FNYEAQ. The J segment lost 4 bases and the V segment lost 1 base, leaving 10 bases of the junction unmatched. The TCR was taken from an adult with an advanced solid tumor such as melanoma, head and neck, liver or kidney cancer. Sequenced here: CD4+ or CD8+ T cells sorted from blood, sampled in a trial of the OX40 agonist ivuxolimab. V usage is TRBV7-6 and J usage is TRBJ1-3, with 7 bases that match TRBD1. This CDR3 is CASSLEITGVLGNTIYF. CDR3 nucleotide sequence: TGTGCCAGCAGCTTAGAGATAACAGGGGTGCTCGGAAACACCATATATTTT.